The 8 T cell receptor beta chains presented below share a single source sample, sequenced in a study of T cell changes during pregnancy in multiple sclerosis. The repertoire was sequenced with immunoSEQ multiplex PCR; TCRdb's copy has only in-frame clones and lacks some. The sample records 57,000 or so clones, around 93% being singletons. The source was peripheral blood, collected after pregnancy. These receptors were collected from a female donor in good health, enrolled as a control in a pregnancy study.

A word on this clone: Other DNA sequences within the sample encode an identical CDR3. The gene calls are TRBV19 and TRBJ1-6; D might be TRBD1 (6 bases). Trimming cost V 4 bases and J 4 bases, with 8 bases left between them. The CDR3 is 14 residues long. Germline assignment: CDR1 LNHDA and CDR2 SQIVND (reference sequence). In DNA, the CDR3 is TGTGCCAGTAGTACTGGACAGTATAATTCACCCCTCCACTTT. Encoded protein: CASSTGQYNSPLHF.

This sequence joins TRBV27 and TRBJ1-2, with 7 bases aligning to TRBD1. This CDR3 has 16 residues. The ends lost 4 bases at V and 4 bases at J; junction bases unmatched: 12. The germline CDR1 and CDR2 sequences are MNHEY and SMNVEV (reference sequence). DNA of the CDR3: TGTGCCAGCAGTTCAAACAGGGGTAGCGTAGGCTATGGCTACACCTTC. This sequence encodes CASSSNRGSVGYGYTF.

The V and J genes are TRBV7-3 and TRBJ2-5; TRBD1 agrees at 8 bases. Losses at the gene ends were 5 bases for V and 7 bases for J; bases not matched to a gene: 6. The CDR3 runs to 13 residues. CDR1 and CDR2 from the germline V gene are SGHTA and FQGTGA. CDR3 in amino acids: CASSPDRGGTQYF. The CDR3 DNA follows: TGTGCCAGCAGCCCAGACAGGGGAGGGACCCAGTACTTC.

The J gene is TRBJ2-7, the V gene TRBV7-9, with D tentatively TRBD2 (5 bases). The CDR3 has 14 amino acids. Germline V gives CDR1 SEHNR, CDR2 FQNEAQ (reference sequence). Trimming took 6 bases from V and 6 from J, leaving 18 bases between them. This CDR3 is CASRRAARSGEQYF. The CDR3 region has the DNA TGTGCCAGCAGGAGGGCCGCCCGTTCAGGCGAGCAGTACTTC.

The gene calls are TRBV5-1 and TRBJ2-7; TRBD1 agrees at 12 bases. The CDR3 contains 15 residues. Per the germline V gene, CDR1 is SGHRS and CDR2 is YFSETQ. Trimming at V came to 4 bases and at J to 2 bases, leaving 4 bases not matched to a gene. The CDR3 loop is CASSTGTGGPYEQYF. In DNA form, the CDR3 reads TGCGCCAGCAGCACCGGGACAGGGGGCCCCTACGAGCAGTACTTC.

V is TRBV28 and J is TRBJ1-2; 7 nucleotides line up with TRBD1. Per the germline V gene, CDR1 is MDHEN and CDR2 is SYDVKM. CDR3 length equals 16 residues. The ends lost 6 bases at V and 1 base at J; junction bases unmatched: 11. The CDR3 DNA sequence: TGTGCCAGCAGAACTCCGGGACAGAGATTTAACTATGGCTACACCTTC. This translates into CASRTPGQRFNYGYTF.

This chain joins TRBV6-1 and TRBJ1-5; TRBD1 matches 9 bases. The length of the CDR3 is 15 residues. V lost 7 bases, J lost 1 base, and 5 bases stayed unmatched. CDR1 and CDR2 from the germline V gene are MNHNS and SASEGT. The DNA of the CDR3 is TGTGCCAGCAAGATACAGGGGGCGAGCAATCAGCCCCAGCATTTT. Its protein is CASKIQGASNQPQHF.

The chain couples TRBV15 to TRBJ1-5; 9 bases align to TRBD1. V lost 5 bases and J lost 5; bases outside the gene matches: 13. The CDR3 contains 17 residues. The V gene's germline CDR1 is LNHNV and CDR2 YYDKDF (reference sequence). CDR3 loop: CATSGRLGTGSDQPQHF. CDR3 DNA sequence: TGTGCCACCAGCGGGCGACTTGGGACAGGGAGCGATCAGCCCCAGCATTTT.